What follows are 3 T cell receptor beta chains derived from one specimen sequenced in a study of regulatory T cells in long-lasting Graves disease. Construction of TCR beta libraries relied on iRepertoire HTBI primers and on Arm-PCR targeting CDR3 regions. TCRdb recomputed calls from the multiplex PCR reads with MiXCR, one row per CDR3 protein. The table lists under 450,000 distinct CDR3 sequences, around 15% of them singletons. This sample's time point: newly diagnosed GD, antithyroid drugs for less than 3 months. After RNA was extracted from PBMCs, the TCR library was made from it. These data were also filed under a second study, of T cells in Graves' hyperthyroidism and ophthalmopathy.

This specimen was peripheral blood mononuclear cells (PBMCs), taken at new diagnosis, from a patient treated with antithyroid drugs. Source of these receptors: a woman under 30 with Graves disease.

The V and J genes are TRBV7-9 and TRBJ2-7; TRBD2 agrees at 8 bases. In germline, CDR1 is SEHNR, CDR2 FQNEAQ (reference sequence). The CDR3 loop spans 12 amino acids. The V gene end was trimmed by 8 bases and the J gene end by 5 bases; junction bases not matched to a gene: 5. DNA for the CDR3: TGTGCCAGCGTCGGGGGGGGGGACGAGCAGTACTTC. It is translated as CASVGGGDEQYF. Combining the CDR3 with reference TRBV7-9 and TRBJ2-7 gives the whole variable domain DTGVSQNPRHKITKRGQNVTFRCDPISEHNRLYWYRQTLGQGPEFLTYFQNEAQLEKSRLLSDRFSAERPKGSFSTLEIQRTEQGDSAMYLCASVGGGDEQYFGPGTRLTVT.

This clonotype showed up many times. The rearrangement uses TRBV2 and TRBJ2-7, with D possibly matching TRBD2 (6 bases). The V and J ends lost 1 base and 3 bases respectively, with 10 bases between them. The germline V gene has CDR1 SNHLY and CDR2 FYNNEI. The CDR3 has 14 amino acids. CDR3 DNA sequence: TGTGCCAGCAGTGAAGAAATTAGCGGCTACGAGCAGTACTTC. This codes for CASSEEISGYEQYF.

This clonotype was seen only a few times. The chain uses TRBV27 and TRBJ1-2, with 7 nucleotides matching TRBD1. This CDR3 has 14 residues. The junction had 9 bases not matched to a gene; V was cut back by 6 bases and J by 5 bases. From germline, CDR1 is MNHEY and CDR2 SMNVEV (reference sequence). The CDR3 bases are TGTGCCAGCAGCTCATATTCAGGGGGGTATGGCTACACCTTC. Translating it yields CASSSYSGGYGYTF.